Presented here are 3 T cell receptor beta chains from one specimen sequenced in a study of cytomegalovirus exposure and HLA in healthy donors. With 60 Vbeta and 13 Jbeta primers, the PCR was carried out. The method was immunoSEQ multiplex PCR; TCRdb's version includes in-frame clones alone and lacks a portion of them. This table has nearly 110,000 clones, roughly 73% appearing once. The sequenced sample consisted of PBMCs. The receptors stem from a man between 40 and 49 years old in good health and CMV-seronegative.

V usage is TRBV15 and J usage is TRBJ2-5; 10 bases line up with TRBD1. Germline CDR1 LNHNV, CDR2 YYDKDF (reference sequence). The J segment lost 5 bases and the V segment lost 3 bases, leaving 6 bases of the junction unmatched. There are 15 residues in the CDR3. The DNA for the CDR3 is TGTGCCACCAGCAGCGAGACAGGGGGCGGGGAGACCCAGTACTTC. This sequence encodes CATSSETGGGETQYF.

For the CDR3, the DNA is TGTGCCAGCAGTTTGGACAGGAGCTCCTACAATGAGCAGTTCTTC. This gives the protein CASSLDRSSYNEQFF. The V and J genes are TRBV11-1 and TRBJ2-1; TRBD1 agrees at 7 bases. Germline assignment: CDR1 SGHAT and CDR2 FQDESV (reference sequence). V lost 6 bases to trimming and J lost 0 bases; unmatched junction nucleotides: 5. This CDR3 spans 15 amino acids. Combining the CDR3 with reference TRBV11-1 and TRBJ2-1 gives the whole variable domain EAEVAQSPRYKITEKSQAVAFWCDPISGHATLYWYRQILGQGPELLVQFQDESVVDDSQLPKDRFSAERLKGVDSTLKIQPAELGDSAMYLCASSLDRSSYNEQFFGPGTRLTVL.

The rearrangement links TRBV6-5 to TRBJ1-5; D is uncertain. Per germline, CDR1 MNHEY and CDR2 SVGAGI. The V and J ends lost 5 bases and 2 bases respectively, with 7 bases between them. The CDR3 has 13 amino acids. CDR3 nucleotides: TGTGCCAGCAGTCAGGCTCGCAATCAGCCCCAGCATTTT. Its protein product is CASSQARNQPQHF.